One and the same sample provided the 10 T cell receptor beta chains below, sequenced in a study of persistence of HIV-infected CD4 T cells. The stimulus was lysate of CMV-infected fibroblasts, approximately 9.7 ug/mL. Sorted nonresponding memory CD4+ T cells were CD40L-negative, CD69-negative, CD45RO-high. The immunoSEQ assay was version 4, run in survey mode. The assay was immunoSEQ multiplex PCR, and TCRdb's table has in-frame clones only and misses some. This sample has around 28,000 clones; roughly three quarters occur once, and the top ten carry about 0.75%. Their target antigens are unknown. The sequenced sample was CD4+ T cells sorted from PBMCs after roughly 17-hour stimulation, obtained from a patient who received antiretroviral therapy. Receptors originate from an adult woman with HIV who was CMV-seropositive.

This clone was recorded once. The V call is TRBV20-1, the J call TRBJ1-6, with D hard to call. The CDR3 sequence is 14 residues long. Between the trimmed V and J ends, which lost 3 bases and 7 bases, there was a span of 13 bases. Germline V gives CDR1 DFQATT, CDR2 SNEGSKA (reference sequence). The CDR3 DNA follows: TGCAGTGCTAGTACAGAGGCCCAGAATTCACCCCTCCACTTT. Translated: CSASTEAQNSPLHF.

The gene calls are TRBV7-9 and TRBJ1-2; D not resolved. Trimming cost V 5 bases and J 5 bases, with 12 bases left between them. This CDR3 has 13 residues. Germline V lookup: CDR1 SEHNR, CDR2 FQNEAQ (reference sequence). The CDR3 loop is CASSDLASYGYTF. The CDR3 DNA is TGTGCCAGCAGCGACTTGGCGTCTTATGGCTACACCTTC.

This rearrangement joins TRBV3-1 (or the pseudogene TRBV3-2) to TRBJ2-2; TRBD2 might be the D (6 bases). CDR1 LGHDT and CDR2 YNNKEL come from the germline V gene (reference sequence). With 1 base removed from V and 4 bases from J, the gap between germline ends came to 16 bases. The CDR3 is 17 amino acids. CDR3 region: CASSQVGGGVSTGELFF. The CDR3 coding sequence is TGTGCCAGCAGCCAAGTAGGTGGCGGGGTAAGCACCGGGGAGCTGTTTTTT.

This chain connects TRBV7-8 to TRBJ1-2; maybe TRBD1 (6 bases). V was trimmed by 1 base and J by 3 bases, leaving 6 bases between them. Germline values: CDR1 SGHVS, CDR2 FQNEAQ. The CDR3 loop spans 13 amino acids. DNA for the CDR3: TGTGCCAGCAGCTTAGGACAGGACTATGGCTACACCTTC. Encoded protein: CASSLGQDYGYTF.

The chain recombines TRBV7-8 with TRBJ1-1, with a weak D call TRBD1 (6 bases). The germline V gene has CDR1 SGHVS and CDR2 FQNEAQ. V was cut by 5 bases and J by 0 bases, with 13 bases left in between. The CDR3 spans 15 residues. DNA of the CDR3: TGTGCCAGCAGCCCTCGACAGGTAATGAACACTGAAGCTTTCTTT. Protein product: CASSPRQVMNTEAFF.

Only one count was recorded for this clone. The V gene is TRBV5-1, the J gene TRBJ2-6; D unclear. In germline, CDR1 is SGHRS, CDR2 YFSETQ. The CDR3 is made up of 15 amino acids. V was cut by 2 bases and J by 2 bases, with 8 bases left in between. This CDR3 reads CASSLEQPGANVLTF. CDR3 bases: TGCGCCAGCAGCTTAGAACAGCCTGGGGCCAACGTCCTGACTTTC.

The chain joins TRBV6-5 to TRBJ2-1, with D perhaps matching TRBD1 or TRBD2 (5 bases each). The CDR3 has 15 residues. CDR1 and CDR2 from the germline V gene are MNHEY and SVGAGI. Deletions cut 5 bases from V and 9 bases from J, with 20 bases between. This CDR3 is CASSTGTVYLGEQFF. In DNA form, the CDR3 reads TGTGCCAGCAGTACTGGGACGGTATATCTTGGTGAGCAGTTCTTC.

The rearrangement links TRBV19 to TRBJ2-3; 11 positions agree with TRBD2. The CDR3 has 18 amino acids. The junction had 16 bases not matched to a gene; V was cut back by 4 bases and J by 7 bases. Germline lookup yields CDR1 LNHDA and CDR2 SQIVND (reference sequence). The CDR3 is CASSTRLAGLPDLNTQYF. As DNA, the CDR3 is TGTGCCAGTAGTACGAGACTAGCGGGGCTTCCAGATTTGAATACGCAGTATTTT.

This chain uses TRBV7-9 with TRBJ1-5, with a possible D match to TRBD1 (5 bases). CDR1 is SEHNR and CDR2 is FQNEAQ in the germline V gene (reference sequence). The CDR3 has 13 residues. Trimming pared 7 bases from V and 5 bases from J, leaving 12 bases between. CDR3 in amino acids: CASTWGDHQPQHF. The CDR3 DNA follows: TGTGCCAGCACCTGGGGGGACCATCAGCCCCAGCATTTT.

DNA of the CDR3: TGTGCCAGTAGTATTTCGGCGACGGTGAACTCTGGAAACACCATATATTTT. It specifies CASSISATVNSGNTIYF. The V call is TRBV19, the J call TRBJ1-3; unclear D gene. CDR1 is LNHDA, CDR2 SQIVND, per germline (reference sequence). V lost 3 bases, J lost 0 bases, and 15 bases lay in between. The length of the CDR3 is 17 residues. The full variable domain, in which reference TRBV19 and TRBJ1-3 provide the parts outside the CDR3, is DGGITQSPKYLFRKEGQNVTLSCEQNLNHDAMYWYRQDPGQGLRLIYYSQIVNDFQKGDIAEGYSVSREKKESFPLTVTSAQKNPTAFYLCASSISATVNSGNTIYFGEGSWLTVV.